The 23 T cell receptor beta chains presented below share a single source sample, sequenced in a study of OX40 agonist ivuxolimab in advanced cancers. Some clones are missing from TCRdb's copy, which holds only in-frame ones; the method was immunoSEQ multiplex PCR. The table lists about 30,000 clones, approximately 84% of them singletons. Source: CD4+ or CD8+ T cells sorted from blood, taken in a trial of the OX40 agonist ivuxolimab. These receptors were obtained from an adult with an advanced solid tumor such as melanoma, head and neck, liver or kidney cancer.

The genes are TRBV28 and TRBJ1-5, with 8 nucleotides matching TRBD1. Germline V gene sequence: CDR1 MDHEN, CDR2 SYDVKM. The CDR3 totals 16 residues. Unmatched junction bases numbered 13, after V lost 7 bases and J lost 5 bases. The CDR3 sequence is CASIPLQGQAYQPQHF. In DNA form, the CDR3 reads TGTGCCAGCATCCCCCTACAGGGACAGGCATATCAGCCCCAGCATTTT.

This chain links TRBV6-5 with TRBJ1-5; D unclear. The CDR3 runs to 12 residues. Looked up from germline, CDR1 is MNHEY and CDR2 is SVGAGI. Trimming took 5 bases from V and 4 from J, leaving 6 bases between them. Here the CDR3 DNA reads TGTGCCAGCAGTGAAATGAATCAGCCCCAGCATTTT. Protein product: CASSEMNQPQHF.

Regarding this clone: This CDR3 fails to terminate in the conserved phenylalanine or tryptophan, so it likely reflects a read error. Because the CDR3's place on the DNA is in doubt, the DNA is left out and the CDR3 is given as listed by TCRdb. The chain joins TRBV29-1 to TRBJ1-2. Germline V gene lookup returns CDR1 SQVTM and CDR2 ANQGSEA. The CDR3 length equals 10 residues, ends included. The CDR3 sequence: CSVGEERASS.

This chain uses TRBV7-6 with TRBJ2-3; TRBD1 matches 9 bases. Germline CDR1 is SGHVS and CDR2 is FNYEAQ. CDR3 length equals 15 residues. Unmatched junction bases numbered 6, after V lost 5 bases and J lost 3 bases. DNA for the CDR3: TGTGCCAGCAGCGTTACAGGGGGCGAGACAGATACGCAGTATTTT. Protein sequence: CASSVTGGETDTQYF.

The chain carries TRBV1 and TRBJ1-5. TRBV1 has pseudogene status. This CDR3 region has 17 residues. The CDR3 here is CTSSQDPSEGMNQPQHF. In DNA, the CDR3 is TGCACCAGCAGCCAAGACCCCTCAGAAGGGATGAATCAGCCCCAGCATTTT.

The rearrangement links TRBV6-4 to TRBJ2-1; TRBD2 aligns across 12 bases. V shed 3 bases, J shed 7 bases, and the junction held 4 bases outside the gene matches. Germline loops: CDR1 MRHNA, CDR2 SNTAGT. The CDR3 contains 15 residues. CDR3: CASSELAGGPNEQFF. The CDR3 DNA is TGTGCCAGCAGTGAACTAGCGGGAGGACCGAATGAGCAGTTCTTC.

The V and J genes are TRBV6-5 and TRBJ2-3; 10 bases align to TRBD2. Trimming removed 3 bases from V and 4 bases from J; junction bases left unmatched: 1. CDR1 is MNHEY and CDR2 is SVGAGI in the germline V gene. This CDR3 has 14 residues. The CDR3: CASSYLAGADTQYF. The CDR3 region has the DNA TGTGCCAGCAGTTATCTAGCGGGAGCAGATACGCAGTATTTT.

This chain connects TRBV6-5 to TRBJ2-3; D is ambiguous. Germline V CDR1 and CDR2: MNHEY, SVGAGI. V was trimmed by 1 base and J by 3 bases, leaving 8 bases between them. The CDR3 contains 14 residues. CDR3 nucleotide sequence: TGTGCCAGCAGTTACTTCCTGTGGACAGATACGCAGTATTTT. Encoded protein: CASSYFLWTDTQYF.

The rearrangement links TRBV7-9 to TRBJ2-1; TRBD1 matches 9 bases. Per the germline V gene, CDR1 is SEHNR and CDR2 is FQNEAQ (reference sequence). CDR3 length: 15 residues. The V and J ends lost 3 bases and 5 bases, in that order; junction bases with no gene match: 5. The CDR3 region is CASSFYRGQDNEQFF. In nucleotides, the CDR3 is TGTGCCAGCAGCTTTTACAGGGGGCAGGACAATGAGCAGTTCTTC.

In this sample, this clone turned up once. This chain joins TRBV5-5 and TRBJ1-1; D not certain. V gave up 3 bases and J gave up 4 bases, with 13 bases separating them. Germline V gene lookup returns CDR1 SGHKS and CDR2 YYEKEE (reference sequence). The length of the CDR3 is 14 residues. CDR3 region: CASSSPGAVTEAFF. The CDR3 DNA reads as TGTGCCAGCAGCTCGCCCGGTGCAGTCACTGAAGCTTTCTTT.

The genes are TRBV6-5 and TRBJ1-2; 7 bases fit TRBD1. The CDR3 is 15 amino acids. Germline CDR1 is MNHEY and CDR2 is SVGAGI. V was clipped by 0 bases and J by 3 bases; unmatched bases: 4. The CDR3 nucleotides read TGTGCCAGCAGTTACTCGTGGACAGGATACTATGGCTACACCTTC. It translates to CASSYSWTGYYGYTF.

The V and J genes are TRBV14 and TRBJ2-7; a possible D gene is TRBD2 (5 bases). Germline V gives CDR1 SGHDN, CDR2 FVKESK. This CDR3 region has 16 residues. The V and J ends lost 1 base and 0 bases respectively, with 13 bases between them. The CDR3 sequence is CASSQGRGMSSYEQYF. CDR3 nucleotide sequence: TGTGCCAGCAGCCAAGGTAGAGGGATGAGCTCCTACGAGCAGTACTTC.

The chain couples TRBV11-2 to TRBJ2-1; D is ambiguous. Trimming stripped 5 bases from V and 8 bases from J, with 7 bases between. Germline V gives CDR1 SGHAT, CDR2 FQNNGV. The CDR3 is made up of 11 amino acids. CDR3 sequence: CASSGNHEQFF. In DNA, the CDR3 is TGTGCCAGCAGCGGGAACCATGAGCAGTTCTTC.

The gene calls are TRBV11-3 and TRBJ2-7; D is uncertain. V shed 5 bases and J shed 3 bases, with 14 bases lying between them. The CDR3 has 14 residues. From germline, CDR1 is SGHNT and CDR2 YENEEA. CDR3 coding DNA: TGTGCCAGCAGCCCCCCCGGCGTCCGCTACGAGCAGTACTTC. Protein product: CASSPPGVRYEQYF.

The CDR3 loop is CASSDDGRGYGYTF. DNA for the CDR3: TGTGCCAGCAGTGATGACGGGCGGGGCTATGGCTACACCTTC. The rearrangement links TRBV25-1 to TRBJ1-2; D gene ambiguous. The germline V and J ends were trimmed by 3 bases and 4 bases, with 12 bases remaining between them. Germline CDR1 MGHDK, CDR2 SYGVNS. This CDR3 has 14 amino acids.

The genes are TRBV28 and TRBJ2-7, with D perhaps given as TRBD1 or TRBD2 (5 bases each). Per germline, CDR1 MDHEN and CDR2 SYDVKM. V was trimmed by 2 bases and J by 7 bases, leaving 6 bases between them. The CDR3 consists of 11 residues. The CDR3 reads CASSLGTEQYF. The CDR3 bases are TGTGCCAGCAGTTTAGGGACGGAGCAGTACTTC.

The rearrangement joins TRBV11-3 to TRBJ1-2; D is uncertain. Deletions cut 5 bases from V and 6 bases from J, with 7 bases between. The germline CDR1 and CDR2 sequences are SGHNT and YENEEA. The CDR3 loop spans 11 amino acids. CDR3 amino acids: CASSPGNGYTF. The CDR3 DNA reads TGTGCCAGCAGCCCCGGAAATGGCTACACCTTC.

The chain is built from TRBV27 and TRBJ2-5, with 7 nucleotides matching TRBD1. The V and J ends lost 5 bases and 5 bases, in that order; junction bases with no gene match: 8. The germline gives CDR1 MNHEY, CDR2 SMNVEV (reference sequence). This CDR3 is 14 amino acids long. CDR3 region: CASSPSGGQETQYF. The CDR3, as DNA: TGTGCCAGCAGTCCCTCAGGGGGTCAGGAGACCCAGTACTTC.

The rearrangement uses TRBV5-4 and TRBJ2-1, with 7 bases aligning to TRBD1. Germline V lookup: CDR1 SGHNT, CDR2 YYREEE (reference sequence). J lost 2 bases, V lost 4 bases, and 6 bases had no gene match. This CDR3 contains 15 residues. In DNA, the CDR3 is TGTGCCAGCAGCCCACGACAGGGCCCCTACAATGAGCAGTTCTTC. As protein: CASSPRQGPYNEQFF.

V gene TRBV29-1 combines with J gene TRBJ2-1; TRBD2 agrees at 14 bases. From germline, CDR1 is SQVTM and CDR2 ANQGSEA. Trimming cost V 0 bases and J 7 bases; bases outside gene matches: 8. The CDR3 is 17 residues long. The CDR3 here is CSVEDLRGLAGDNEQFF. In DNA, the CDR3 is TGCAGCGTTGAAGATCTAAGGGGACTAGCGGGGGATAATGAGCAGTTCTTC.

The chain recombines TRBV14 with TRBJ1-4; D not resolved. The CDR3 loop spans 15 amino acids. Per the germline V gene, CDR1 is SGHDN and CDR2 is FVKESK. Trimming left V 1 base short and J 0 bases short, with 6 bases between. This chain's CDR3 is CASSQAITTNEKLFF. The DNA for the CDR3 is TGTGCCAGCAGCCAAGCAATCACAACTAATGAAAAACTGTTTTTT.

This chain connects TRBV6-5 to TRBJ1-2, with D unclear. CDR1 MNHEY and CDR2 SVGAGI come from the germline V gene. CDR3 size: 14 residues. V was cut by 6 bases and J by 0 bases, with 11 bases left in between. The CDR3 here is CASRRYPANYGYTF. In DNA form, the CDR3 reads TGTGCCAGCAGGCGCTACCCAGCTAACTATGGCTACACCTTC.

This clone was observed once. The gene calls are TRBV19 and TRBJ1-1; tentative D call: TRBD1 (6 bases). The germline V gene has CDR1 LNHDA and CDR2 SQIVND (reference sequence). CDR3 size: 13 residues. The ends were cut back, 6 bases at V and 6 bases at J, with 14 bases in the middle. DNA for the CDR3: TGTGCCAGTAGCCCCGGGGGGCCGGCTGAAGCTTTCTTT. Translation gives CASSPGGPAEAFF.